The sequence of this T cell receptor beta chain was determined in a study of blood T cell repertoires in COVID-19. Study-level background: Samples taken during acute and convalescent COVID-19 were collected in the United States, Italy and Spain. Sample material is recorded as cDNA or gDNA derived from T cells, B-cell-depleted T cells, or PBMCs.

This clone has a single count. Methods used by the authors: By means of reference gene primer amplification, nucleated cell counts were estimated. Assay used: immunoSEQ multiplex PCR; TCRdb lists only in-frame clones, some missing. V and J calls plus clone size are reproduced from that table; the DNA served to infer D and trimming. The sample includes 200,000 to 300,000 clones, nearly 85% of them seen just once. Germline loops: CDR1 MNHEY, CDR2 SVGAGI. The V gene lost 6 bases and the J gene lost 5 bases, with 8 bases spanning the gap. The CDR3 length is 11 residues. The sequencing input was peripheral blood. The receptor was isolated from a human donor in a cohort sampled during active COVID-19. The genes are TRBV6-5 and TRBJ2-7; D is unresolved. The CDR3 loop is CASSVADEQYF. Written as DNA, the CDR3 is TGTGCCAGCAGCGTAGCTGACGAGCAGTACTTC.